The clone carrying this T cell receptor beta chain appeared a few times. The antigen is unknown. The entry originates in a study of cytomegalovirus exposure and HLA in healthy donors. Across the study: Roughly 80 million unique TCRs from HLA-typed donors made up an early data release. Findings and limits, study-wide: The authors assumed roughly uniform sequencing depth across donors for presence/absence analyses. In a later analysis, V- and J-gene trimming of beta chains associated with a DCLRE1C missense variant, replicated independently.

The PCR contained 60 Vbeta and 13 Jbeta primers. Repertoires were generated with immunoSEQ multiplex PCR, while TCRdb's copy carries only in-frame clones and drops some. Seen here are around 140,000 clones, 76% observed once, and the top ten hold around 2%. The sequencing sample was made of PBMCs. The sequence was collected from a female donor in good health and CMV-seropositive.

The CDR3 loop is CASSLTRDNEQFF. The CDR3 DNA reads TGTGCCAGCAGCTTAACGAGGGACAATGAGCAGTTCTTC. The V call is TRBV7-2, the J call TRBJ2-1; tentatively, D is TRBD2 (5 bases). The CDR3 totals 13 residues. V was shortened by 2 bases and J by 5 bases, with 7 bases between the two germline ends. Per the germline V gene, CDR1 is SGHTA and CDR2 is FQGNSA.